This T cell receptor beta chain was retrieved from a study of glioma-infiltrating T cells after dendritic cell vaccination. About the study: At biweekly intervals, patients got three intradermal dendritic cell vaccine injections.

Profiled with immunoSEQ multiplex PCR; TCRdb holds only in-frame clones, not every one. In the table there are fewer than 85,000 clones, 81% of which are singletons. The CDR3 sequence is 13 residues long. CDR1 is SGHTA and CDR2 is FQGNSA in the germline V gene. V was shortened by 3 bases and J by 3 bases, with 8 bases between the two germline ends. The chain recombines TRBV7-2 with TRBJ1-1; no reliable D call. The input for sequencing was blood, taken before dendritic cell vaccination. This receptor was taken from a human donor with glioblastoma. The CDR3 region has the DNA TGTGCCAGCAGCTTGCAGGTGGACACTGAAGCTTTCTTT. This sequence encodes CASSLQVDTEAFF.